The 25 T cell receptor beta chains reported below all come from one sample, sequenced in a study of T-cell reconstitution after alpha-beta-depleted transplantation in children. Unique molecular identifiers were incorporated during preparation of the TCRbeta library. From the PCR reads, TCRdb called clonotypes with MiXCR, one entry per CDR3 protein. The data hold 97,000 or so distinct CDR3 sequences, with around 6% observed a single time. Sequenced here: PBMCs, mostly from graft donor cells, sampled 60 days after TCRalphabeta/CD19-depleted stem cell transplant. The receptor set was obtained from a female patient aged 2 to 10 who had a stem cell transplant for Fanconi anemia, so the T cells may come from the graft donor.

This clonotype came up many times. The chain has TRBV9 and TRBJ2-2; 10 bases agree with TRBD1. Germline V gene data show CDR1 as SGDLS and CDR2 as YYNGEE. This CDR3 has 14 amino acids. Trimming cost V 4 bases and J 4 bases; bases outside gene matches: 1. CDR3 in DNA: TGTGCCAGCAGCAGACAGGGGGCCACCGGGGAGCTGTTTTTT. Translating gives CASSRQGATGELFF.

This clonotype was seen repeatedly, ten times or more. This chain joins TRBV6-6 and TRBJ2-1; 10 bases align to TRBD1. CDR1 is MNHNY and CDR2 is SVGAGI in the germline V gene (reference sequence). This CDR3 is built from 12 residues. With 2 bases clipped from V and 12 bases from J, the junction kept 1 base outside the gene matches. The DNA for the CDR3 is TGTGCCAGCAGTTACCGGGACAGGGGGCAGTTCTTC. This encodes CASSYRDRGQFF.

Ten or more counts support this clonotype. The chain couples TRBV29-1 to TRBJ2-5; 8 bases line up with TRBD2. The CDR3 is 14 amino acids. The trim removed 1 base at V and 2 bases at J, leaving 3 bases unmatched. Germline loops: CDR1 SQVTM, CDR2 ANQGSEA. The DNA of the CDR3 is TGCAGCGTTGAAGGACTAGCGATTCAAGAGACCCAGTACTTC. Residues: CSVEGLAIQETQYF. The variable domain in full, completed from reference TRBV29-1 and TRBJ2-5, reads SAVISQKPSRDICQRGTSLTIQCQVDSQVTMMFWYRQQPGQSLTLIATANQGSEATYESGFVIDKFPISRPNLTFSTLTVSNMSPEDSSIYLCSVEGLAIQETQYFGPGTRLLVL.

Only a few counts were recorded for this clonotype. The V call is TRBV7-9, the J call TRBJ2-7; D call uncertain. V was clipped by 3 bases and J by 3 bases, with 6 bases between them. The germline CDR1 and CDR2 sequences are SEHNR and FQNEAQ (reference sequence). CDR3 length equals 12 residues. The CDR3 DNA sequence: TGTGCCAGCAGCTTTCACTTCTACGAGCAGTACTTC. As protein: CASSFHFYEQYF.

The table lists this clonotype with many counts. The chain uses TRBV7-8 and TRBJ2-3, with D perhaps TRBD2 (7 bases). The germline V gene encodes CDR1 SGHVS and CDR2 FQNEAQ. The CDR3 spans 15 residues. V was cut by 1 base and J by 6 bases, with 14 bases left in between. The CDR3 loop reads CASSLVGGGLDTQYF. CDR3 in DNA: TGTGCCAGCAGCTTAGTTGGGGGGGGGCTGGATACGCAGTATTTT. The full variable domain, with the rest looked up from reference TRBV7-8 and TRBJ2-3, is GAGVSQSPRYKVAKRGQDVALRCDPISGHVSLFWYQQALGQGPEFLTYFQNEAQLDKSGLPSDRFFAERPEGSVSTLKIQRTQQEDSAVYLCASSLVGGGLDTQYFGPGTRLTVL.

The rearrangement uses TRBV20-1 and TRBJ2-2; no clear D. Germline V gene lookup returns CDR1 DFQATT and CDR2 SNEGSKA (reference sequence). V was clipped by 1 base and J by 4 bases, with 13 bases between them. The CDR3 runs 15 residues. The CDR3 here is CSARGLLRPTGELFF. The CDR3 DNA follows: TGCAGTGCTAGAGGGCTACTTAGACCCACCGGGGAGCTGTTTTTT.

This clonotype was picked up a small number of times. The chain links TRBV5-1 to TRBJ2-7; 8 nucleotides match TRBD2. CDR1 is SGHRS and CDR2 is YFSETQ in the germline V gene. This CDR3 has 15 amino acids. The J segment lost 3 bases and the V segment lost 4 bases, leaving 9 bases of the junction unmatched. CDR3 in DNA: TGCGCCAGCAGCCCCGGGGGGGGATTCTTCTACGAGCAGTACTTC. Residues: CASSPGGGFFYEQYF.

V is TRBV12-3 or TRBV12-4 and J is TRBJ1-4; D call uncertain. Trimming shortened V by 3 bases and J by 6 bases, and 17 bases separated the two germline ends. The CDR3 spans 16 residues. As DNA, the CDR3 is TGTGCCAGCAGTTTGGGATCGGGGTTGACTCATGAAAAACTGTTTTTT. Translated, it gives CASSLGSGLTHEKLFF.

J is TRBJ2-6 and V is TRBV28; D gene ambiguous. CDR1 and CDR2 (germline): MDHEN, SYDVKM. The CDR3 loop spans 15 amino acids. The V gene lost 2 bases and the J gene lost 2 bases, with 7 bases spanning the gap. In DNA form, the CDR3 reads TGTGCCAGCAGTTTAGTTACCCCTGGGGCCAACGTCCTGACTTTC. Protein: CASSLVTPGANVLTF.

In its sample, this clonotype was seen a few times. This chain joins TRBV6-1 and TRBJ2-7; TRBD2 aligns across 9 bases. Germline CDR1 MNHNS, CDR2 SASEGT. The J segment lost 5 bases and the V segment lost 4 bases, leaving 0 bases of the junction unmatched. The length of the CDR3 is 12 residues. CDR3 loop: CASSVAGDEQYF. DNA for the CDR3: TGTGCCAGCAGTGTAGCGGGAGACGAGCAGTACTTC.

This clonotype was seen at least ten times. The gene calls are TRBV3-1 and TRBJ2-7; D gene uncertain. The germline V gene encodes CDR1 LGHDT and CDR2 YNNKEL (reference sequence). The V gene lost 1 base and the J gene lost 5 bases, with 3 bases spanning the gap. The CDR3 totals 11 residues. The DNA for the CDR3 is TGTGCCAGCAGCCAAGCTCACGAGCAGTACTTC. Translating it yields CASSQAHEQYF.

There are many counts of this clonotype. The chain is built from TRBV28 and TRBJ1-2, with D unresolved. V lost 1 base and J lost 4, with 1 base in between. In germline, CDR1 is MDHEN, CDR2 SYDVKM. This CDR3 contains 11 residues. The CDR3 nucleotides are TGTGCCAGCAGTTTATTCTATGGCTACACCTTC. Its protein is CASSLFYGYTF.

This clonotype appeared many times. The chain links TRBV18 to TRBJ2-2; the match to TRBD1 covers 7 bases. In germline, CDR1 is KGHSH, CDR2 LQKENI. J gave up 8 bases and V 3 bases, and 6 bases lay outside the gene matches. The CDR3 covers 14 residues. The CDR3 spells CASSPSGQRGELFF. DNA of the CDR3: TGTGCCAGCTCACCCTCGGGACAGCGTGGGGAGCTGTTTTTT. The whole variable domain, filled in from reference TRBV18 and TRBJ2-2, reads NAGVMQNPRHLVRRRGQEARLRCSPMKGHSHVYWYRQLPEEGLKFMVYLQKENIIDESGMPKERFSAEFPKEGPSILRIQQVVRGDSAAYFCASSPSGQRGELFFGEGSRLTVL.

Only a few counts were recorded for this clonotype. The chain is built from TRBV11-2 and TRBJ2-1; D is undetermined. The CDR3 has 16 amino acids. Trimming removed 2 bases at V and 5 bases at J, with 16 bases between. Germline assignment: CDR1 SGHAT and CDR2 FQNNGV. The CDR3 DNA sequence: TGTGCCAGCAGCTTACAGCCCGGTTTACTCGACAATGAGCAGTTCTTC. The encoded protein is CASSLQPGLLDNEQFF.

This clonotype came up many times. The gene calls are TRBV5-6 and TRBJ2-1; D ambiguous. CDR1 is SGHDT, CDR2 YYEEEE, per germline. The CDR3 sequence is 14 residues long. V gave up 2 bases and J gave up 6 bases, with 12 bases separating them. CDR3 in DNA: TGTGCCAGCAGCTTAATAGCCATACCCAATGAGCAGTTCTTC. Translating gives CASSLIAIPNEQFF.

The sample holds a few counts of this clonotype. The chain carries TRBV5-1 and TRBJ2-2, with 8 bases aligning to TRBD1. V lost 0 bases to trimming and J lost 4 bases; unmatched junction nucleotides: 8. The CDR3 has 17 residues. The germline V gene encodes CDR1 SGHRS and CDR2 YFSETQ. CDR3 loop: CASSLAAGGKGTGELFF. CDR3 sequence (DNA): TGCGCCAGCAGCTTGGCGGCAGGGGGCAAGGGCACCGGGGAGCTGTTTTTT. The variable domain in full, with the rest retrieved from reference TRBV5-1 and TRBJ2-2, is KAGVTQTPRYLIKTRGQQVTLSCSPISGHRSVSWYQQTPGQGLQFLFEYFSETQRNKGNFPGRFSGRQFSNSRSEMNVSTLELGDSALYLCASSLAAGGKGTGELFFGEGSRLTVL.

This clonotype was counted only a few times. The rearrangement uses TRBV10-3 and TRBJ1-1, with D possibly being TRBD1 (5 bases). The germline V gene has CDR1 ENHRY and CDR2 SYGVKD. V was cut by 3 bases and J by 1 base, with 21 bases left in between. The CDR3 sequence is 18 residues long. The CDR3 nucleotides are TGTGCCATCAGTGACCCATGGCGGCGGGGACTGTCGAACACTGAAGCTTTCTTT. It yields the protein CAISDPWRRGLSNTEAFF.

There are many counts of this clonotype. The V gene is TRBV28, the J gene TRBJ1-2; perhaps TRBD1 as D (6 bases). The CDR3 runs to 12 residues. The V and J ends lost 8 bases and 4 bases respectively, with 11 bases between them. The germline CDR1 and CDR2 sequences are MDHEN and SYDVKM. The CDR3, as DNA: TGTGCCAGCCTACAGGGCACCTATGGCTACACCTTC. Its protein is CASLQGTYGYTF.

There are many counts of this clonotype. Written as DNA, the CDR3 is TGCGCCAGCAGTGGGGACGAGACCCAGTACTTC. Its translation is CASSGDETQYF. The chain combines TRBV5-1 with TRBJ2-5; possibly TRBD1 or TRBD2 for D (5 bases each). From germline, CDR1 is SGHRS and CDR2 YFSETQ. This CDR3 spans 11 amino acids. Between the trimmed V and J ends, which lost 5 bases and 5 bases, there was a span of 7 bases.

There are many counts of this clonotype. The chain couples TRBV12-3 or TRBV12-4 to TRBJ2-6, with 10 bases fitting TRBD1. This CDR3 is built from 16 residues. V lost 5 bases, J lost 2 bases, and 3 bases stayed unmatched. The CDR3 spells CASSVTGGAGANVLTF. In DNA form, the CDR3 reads TGTGCCAGCAGTGTGACAGGGGGCGCTGGGGCCAACGTCCTGACTTTC.

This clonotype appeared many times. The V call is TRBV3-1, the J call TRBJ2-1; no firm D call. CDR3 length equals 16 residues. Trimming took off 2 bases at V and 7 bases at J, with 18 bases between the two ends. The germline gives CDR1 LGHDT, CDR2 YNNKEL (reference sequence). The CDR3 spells CASSQPRSRSRNEQFF. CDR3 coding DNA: TGTGCCAGCAGCCAACCTCGTAGCAGGTCCCGGAATGAGCAGTTCTTC.

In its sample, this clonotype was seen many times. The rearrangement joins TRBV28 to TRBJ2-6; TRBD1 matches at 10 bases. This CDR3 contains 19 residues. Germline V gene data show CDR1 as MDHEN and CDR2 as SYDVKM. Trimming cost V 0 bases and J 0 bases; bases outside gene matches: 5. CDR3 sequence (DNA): TGTGCCAGCAGTTTATGGGGGACAGGGGCCCACTCTGGGGCCAACGTCCTGACTTTC. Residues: CASSLWGTGAHSGANVLTF.

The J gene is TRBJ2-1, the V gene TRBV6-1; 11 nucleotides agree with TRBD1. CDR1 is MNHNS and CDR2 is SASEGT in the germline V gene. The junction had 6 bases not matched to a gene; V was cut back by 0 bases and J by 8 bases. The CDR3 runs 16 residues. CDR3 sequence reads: CASSEALGQGAHEQFF. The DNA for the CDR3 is TGTGCCAGCAGTGAAGCGCTTGGACAGGGGGCACATGAGCAGTTCTTC.

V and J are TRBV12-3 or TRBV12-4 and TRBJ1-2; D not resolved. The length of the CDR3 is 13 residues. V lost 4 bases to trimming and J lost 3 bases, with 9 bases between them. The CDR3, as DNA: TGTGCCAGCAGTTCAGGACTCTACTATGGCTACACCTTC. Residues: CASSSGLYYGYTF.

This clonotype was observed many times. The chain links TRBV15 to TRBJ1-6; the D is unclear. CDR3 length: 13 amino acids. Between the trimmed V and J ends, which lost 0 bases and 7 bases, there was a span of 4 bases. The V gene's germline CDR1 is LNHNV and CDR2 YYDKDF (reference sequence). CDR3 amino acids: CATSRDLNSPLHF. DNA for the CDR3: TGTGCCACCAGCAGAGACCTAAATTCACCCCTCCACTTT.